These 18 T cell receptor beta chains originate from one sample sequenced in a study of CD8 T cells in Susac syndrome (dated by TCRdb to 2018 to 2020). Receptor amplification or capture employed the immunoSEQ multiplex PCR assay. RNA was extracted using the RNeasy kit, and about 0.45 to 1 ug of the RNA was reverse transcribed with random hexamers. TCRdb reran the public reads through fastp at Q25 and MiXCR, keeping productive beta chains. Rows merge per CDR3 protein into single entries with the most common DNA and genes. This sample lists under 55,000 distinct CDR3 sequences; 93% were detected once. The top ten clonotypes cover about 0.51% of the sample. Sequencing used CD8+ T cells from PBMCs. Source of these receptors: a human donor with multiple sclerosis.

The chain has TRBV7-8 and TRBJ1-4; no firm D call. V lost 5 bases, J lost 4 bases, and 5 bases lay in between. The CDR3 consists of 12 residues. Germline V gene lookup returns CDR1 SGHVS and CDR2 FQNEAQ. CDR3 loop: CASSVLNEKLFF. CDR3 coding DNA: TGTGCCAGCAGCGTTCTTAATGAAAAACTGTTTTTT.

The chain joins TRBV15 to TRBJ2-7, with 11 bases fitting TRBD1. Germline lookup yields CDR1 LNHNV and CDR2 YYDKDF (reference sequence). V lost 3 bases and J lost 5; bases outside the gene matches: 6. There are 15 residues in the CDR3. The CDR3 reads CATSRARTGGNEQYF. The CDR3 DNA reads as TGTGCCACCAGCAGGGCAAGGACAGGGGGCAACGAGCAGTACTTC.

The chain couples TRBV28 to TRBJ2-3; 7 nucleotides line up with TRBD2. The germline gives CDR1 MDHEN, CDR2 SYDVKM. V shed 7 bases and J 4 bases; nucleotides not matched to a gene: 8. The CDR3 runs to 14 residues. For the CDR3, the DNA is TGTGCCAGCAAATGGGCGGGGGAGGCAGATACGCAGTATTTT. Translation gives CASKWAGEADTQYF.

The chain is built from TRBV19 and TRBJ2-2, with 13 bases that match TRBD2. V trimming: 5 bases; J trimming: 8 bases; junction bases outside the gene matches: 14. This CDR3 is built from 18 residues. Germline loops: CDR1 LNHDA, CDR2 SQIVND (reference sequence). This CDR3 reads CASSSSLQLAGGPGELFF. The CDR3, as DNA: TGTGCCAGTAGTTCCAGCCTCCAACTAGCGGGGGGGCCGGGGGAGCTGTTTTTT.

The chain has TRBV28 and TRBJ1-6, with 9 positions matching TRBD1. V shed 7 bases and J 7 bases; nucleotides not matched to a gene: 5. Germline CDR1 is MDHEN and CDR2 is SYDVKM. The CDR3 sequence is 14 residues long. DNA for the CDR3: TGTGCCAGCATGCCCGGGACAGGGAATTCACCCCTCCACTTT. Its protein is CASMPGTGNSPLHF.

The chain joins TRBV28 to TRBJ2-7; TRBD1 agrees at 7 bases. Germline-derived CDR1 and CDR2 are MDHEN and SYDVKM. This CDR3 has 13 amino acids. J gave up 4 bases and V 10 bases, and 10 bases lay outside the gene matches. CDR3 sequence (DNA): TGTGCCACGTCCACAGGGGTTCTATACGAGCAGTACTTC. This sequence encodes CATSTGVLYEQYF.

The V call is TRBV27, the J call TRBJ2-6; D gene unclear. The germline gives CDR1 MNHEY, CDR2 SMNVEV (reference sequence). V gave up 3 bases and J gave up 0 bases, with 9 bases separating them. CDR3 length equals 16 residues. The CDR3 DNA reads TGTGCCAGCAGTTTGGTTTTTGGCTCTGGGGCCAACGTCCTGACTTTC. Translating gives CASSLVFGSGANVLTF.

This clonotype has just one count. The chain carries TRBV20-1 and TRBJ2-5; the D is unclear. Germline V CDR1 and CDR2: DFQATT, SNEGSKA (reference sequence). Trimming removed 4 bases at V and 3 bases at J, with 12 bases between. The CDR3 has 13 residues. This CDR3 is CSATSEWEETQYF. For the CDR3, the DNA is TGCAGTGCTACGTCGGAGTGGGAAGAGACCCAGTACTTC.

This sequence joins TRBV7-3 and TRBJ1-2; D is uncertain. CDR3 length equals 13 residues. Germline lookup yields CDR1 SGHTA and CDR2 FQGTGA. The V gene lost 5 bases and the J gene lost 4 bases, with 11 bases spanning the gap. Written as DNA, the CDR3 is TGTGCCAGCAGCCACGTGGCCTTCTATGGCTACACCTTC. Protein: CASSHVAFYGYTF.

This sequence joins TRBV23-1 and TRBJ1-2, with 7 bases fitting TRBD1. TRBV23-1 is classed as an ORF, of uncertain function. The CDR3 spans 16 residues. Unmatched junction bases numbered 11, after V lost 0 bases and J lost 7 bases. The CDR3 nucleotides read TGCGCCAGCAGTCAATCGTCCGGACAGGATAGCGGTGGCTACACCTTC. It encodes CASSQSSGQDSGGYTF.

The chain combines TRBV9 with TRBJ2-3, with D unclear. The V gene's germline CDR1 is SGDLS and CDR2 YYNGEE. This CDR3 comprises 14 residues. V gave up 3 bases and J gave up 5 bases, with 13 bases separating them. The CDR3 sequence is CASSAWGTVDTQYF. CDR3 bases: TGTGCCAGCAGCGCTTGGGGTACAGTAGATACGCAGTATTTT.

V is TRBV20-1 and J is TRBJ2-1; the match to TRBD2 covers 13 bases. V lost 4 bases and J lost 4; bases outside the gene matches: 4. Germline-derived CDR1 and CDR2 are DFQATT and SNEGSKA (reference sequence). CDR3 size: 15 residues. CDR3 nucleotides: TGCAGTGCTAAGGGACTAGCGGGGTCATACAATGAGCAGTTCTTC. It translates to CSAKGLAGSYNEQFF.

The genes are TRBV3-1 and TRBJ1-2, with D unclear. The CDR3 length is 15 residues. The germline V and J ends were trimmed by 0 bases and 4 bases, with 12 bases remaining between them. The germline V gene has CDR1 LGHDT and CDR2 YNNKEL (reference sequence). CDR3 loop: CASSQDHGVIYGYTF. The CDR3, as DNA: TGTGCCAGCAGCCAAGATCATGGGGTAATCTATGGCTACACCTTC.

The chain is built from TRBV30 and TRBJ2-6; D might be TRBD1 or TRBD2, each matching 5 bases. Trimming removed 1 base at V and 4 bases at J, with 8 bases between. The germline gives CDR1 GTSNPN, CDR2 SVGIG (reference sequence). This CDR3 has 14 residues. CDR3 DNA: TGTGCCTGGAGTGGAGGGGTCGGGGCCAACGTCCTGACTTTC. It codes for CAWSGGVGANVLTF. Looking up the rest from reference TRBV30 and TRBJ2-6 gives the full variable domain: SQTIHQWPATLVQPVGSPLSLECTVEGTSNPNLYWYRQAAGRGLQLLFYSVGIGQISSEVPQNLSASRPQDRQFILSSKKLLLSDSGFYLCAWSGGVGANVLTFGAGSRLTVL.

V and J are TRBV20-1 and TRBJ2-6, with 8 positions matching TRBD1. Per germline, CDR1 DFQATT and CDR2 SNEGSKA (reference sequence). The CDR3 extends over 14 amino acids. V gave up 6 bases and J gave up 3 bases; unmatched junction bases: 4. Written as DNA, the CDR3 is TGCAGTGCCCGGACAGGGATTGGGGCCAACGTCCTGACTTTC. Protein sequence: CSARTGIGANVLTF.

This chain joins TRBV10-2 and TRBJ1-6, with a tentative D call TRBD1 (6 bases). V was cut by 6 bases and J by 8 bases, with 14 bases left in between. Germline V CDR1 and CDR2: WSHSY, SAAADI. This CDR3 is 14 amino acids long. CDR3 in DNA: TGCGCCAGCAGGACTCGGGGGGCGGATTCACCCCTCCACTTT. Translation gives CASRTRGADSPLHF.

The chain has TRBV29-1 and TRBJ1-2; the D gene is possibly TRBD1 (5 bases). Trimming cost V 2 bases and J 2 bases, with 15 bases left between them. This CDR3 contains 15 residues. Germline-derived CDR1 and CDR2 are SQVTM and ANQGSEA. The CDR3 DNA reads as TGCAGCGTTGAACCTCCCGACAGTCTAAACTATGGCTACACCTTC. This encodes CSVEPPDSLNYGYTF.

The chain uses TRBV7-9 and TRBJ2-1; D possibly uses TRBD1 or TRBD2 (6 bases each). Germline CDR1 is SEHNR and CDR2 is FQNEAQ (reference sequence). The germline V and J ends were trimmed by 8 bases and 1 base, with 12 bases remaining between them. This CDR3 contains 14 residues. DNA of the CDR3: TGTGCCAGCGACGGGGGCCCTTCCTACAATGAGCAGTTCTTC. Its protein product is CASDGGPSYNEQFF.